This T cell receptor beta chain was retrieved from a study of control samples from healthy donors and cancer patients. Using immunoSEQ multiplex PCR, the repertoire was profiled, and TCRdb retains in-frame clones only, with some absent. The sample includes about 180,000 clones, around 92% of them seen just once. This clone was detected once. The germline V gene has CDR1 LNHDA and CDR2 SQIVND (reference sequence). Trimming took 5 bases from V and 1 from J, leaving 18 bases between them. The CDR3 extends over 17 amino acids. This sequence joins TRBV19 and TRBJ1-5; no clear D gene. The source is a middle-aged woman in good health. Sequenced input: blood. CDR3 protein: CASSLPRGPGSNQPQHF. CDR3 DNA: TGTGCCAGTAGTCTCCCCCGGGGTCCCGGGAGCAATCAGCCCCAGCATTTT.